Sequencing of this TCR beta chain was carried out in a study of blood T cell repertoires in COVID-19. The data were produced by immunoSEQ multiplex PCR, yet TCRdb's version contains in-frame clones alone and is incomplete. The table has 200,000 to 250,000 clones, approximately 88% seen once. The sequencing sample was made of PBMCs or T cells enriched from blood (not recorded which). The source of this sequence is a woman in her twenties or thirties who had been exposed to COVID-19.

The chain's CDR3 is CASSILDRGDGYTF. The CDR3, as DNA: TGTGCCAGTAGTATATTGGACAGGGGCGATGGCTACACCTTC. The rearrangement joins TRBV19 to TRBJ1-2, with 9 bases matching TRBD1. Germline V gene data show CDR1 as LNHDA and CDR2 as SQIVND (reference sequence). The V segment lost 2 bases and the J segment 6 bases; nucleotides outside the gene matches: 4. The CDR3 spans 14 residues.